This TCR beta chain was profiled in a study of blood T cell repertoires in COVID-19 (dated by TCRdb to the early 2020s). At the level of the whole study: The collaborator samples originated in the United States, Italy and Spain and spanned the acute and convalescent phases of COVID-19. The prospective study material was composed of cDNA or gDNA derived from T cells, B-cell-depleted T cells, or PBMCs. Subjects who had been exposed to COVID-19, were actively infected with it, or had recovered from it provided the deeply sampled blood TCRbeta repertoires that made up the dataset. The repertoires were released in a freely available public database meant as a resource for research on the immune response to SARS-CoV-2. The samples were drawn from two sources: the first 160 participants of the ongoing ImmuneRACE study, and some 1,300 subjects contributed by 6 global collaborators. Nearly every sample came with metadata listing a de-identified subject ID, COVID-19 status, age in years and sex. Where HLA class I and class II types were available, the types were taken from metadata supplied by the sample provider, not from assay-based typing.

Sequences MNHEY (CDR1) and SVGAGI (CDR2) are obtained from the germline V gene. V loses 2 bases of germline sequence and J loses 1 base, and the interval between the two ends is 12 bases. The CDR3 has 15 amino acids, counting the end cysteine and phenylalanine. This entry keeps only the CDR3 DNA: 45 bases, framed from base 1. To note about this clone: What this receptor recognizes is not known. No per-base quality is available; no much larger clone lies one base away.

The investigation overall reported the following: Clinical and demographic metadata were provided uncurated, with the amount varying by source and participant.

Collaborating institutions collected whole blood in K2EDTA tubes following their own protocols. For TCRbeta analysis, collaborators shipped samples as frozen whole blood, isolated PBMCs, or DNA extracted from either of those sample types. TCRbeta CDR3 regions were amplified from genomic DNA using the immunoSEQ Assay, a bias-controlled multiplex PCR. On the authors' methods: Nucleated cell counts per sample were estimated from amplification of reference gene primers within the assay. Sequence reads were collapsed and filtered to measure the absolute abundance of every unique TCRbeta CDR3 rearrangement. Productive Simpson clonality was computed per sample as the square root of Simpson's diversity index over productive rearrangements. The table was pulled from immuneACCESS by TCRdb, which kept in-frame rearrangements only. Such tables lose some clones; where checked, under half of the loss comes from unresolved V genes, and the rest has no known cause. V and J calls and clone size are as listed in that table; D and trimming were resolved from the DNA. The sample table contains around 76,000 clones; only one count was recorded for roughly 89% of them. 5.8% of the sample is taken by the ten largest.

This sequence originates from a human donor in a cohort sampled during active COVID-19. Sequences were obtained from peripheral blood. In this chain, TRBV6-5 is recombined with TRBJ2-7; perhaps TRBD1 is the D gene, with 5 bases matching. The DNA reads as follows: TGTGCCAGCAGTTACACCCCAGACAGATCCTACGAGCAGTACTTC. The translation is CASSYTPDRSYEQYF.